Each of the 17 T cell receptor beta chains below was sequenced from the same sample in a study of cytomegalovirus exposure and HLA in healthy donors. This PCR relied on a set of 60 Vbeta primers and 13 Jbeta primers. Here immunoSEQ multiplex PCR was the method, and the copy in TCRdb shows in-frame clones only, minus some. This repertoire includes about 91,000 clones. Sample: PBMCs. All receptors come from a young woman in good health and CMV-seronegative.

This chain joins TRBV10-3 and TRBJ2-7; 9 bases align to TRBD1. Germline V CDR1 and CDR2: ENHRY, SYGVKD. The CDR3 is 12 residues long. Losses at the gene ends were 9 bases for V and 3 bases for J; bases not matched to a gene: 3. CDR3: CAMGDRDYEQYF. The CDR3 DNA sequence: TGTGCCATGGGGGACAGGGACTACGAGCAGTACTTC.

This chain links TRBV5-5 with TRBJ2-7; 7 nucleotides agree with TRBD2. The trim removed 1 base at V and 1 base at J, leaving 2 bases unmatched. The CDR3 spans 14 residues. Germline CDR1 is SGHKS and CDR2 is YYEKEE (reference sequence). CDR3 protein: CASSLLAASYEQYF. In DNA, the CDR3 is TGTGCCAGCAGCTTGCTAGCGGCGTCCTACGAGCAGTACTTC.

The rearrangement joins TRBV6-5 to TRBJ2-4; 7 bases line up with TRBD1. The CDR3 sequence is 15 residues long. Germline V gene sequence: CDR1 MNHEY, CDR2 SVGAGI. V was pared by 6 bases and J by 4 bases, with 9 bases of the junction left unmatched. This CDR3 is CASRTSPGGKNIQYF. CDR3 bases: TGTGCCAGCAGGACATCTCCAGGGGGTAAAAACATTCAGTACTTC.

The chain recombines TRBV30 with TRBJ1-2; 9 bases match TRBD1. Unmatched junction bases numbered 4, after V lost 2 bases and J lost 6 bases. Germline V gene sequence: CDR1 GTSNPN, CDR2 SVGIG (reference sequence). There are 13 residues in the CDR3. CDR3 nucleotide sequence: TGTGCCTGGAGTCCACAGGGGGCGAATGGCTACACCTTC. Its translation is CAWSPQGANGYTF.

The gene calls are TRBV11-2 and TRBJ2-2; D possibly corresponds to TRBD2 (6 bases). Trimming shortened V by 6 bases and J by 4 bases, and 18 bases separated the two germline ends. Germline-derived CDR1 and CDR2 are SGHAT and FQNNGV. This CDR3 has 16 amino acids. The DNA of the CDR3 is TGTGCCAGCAGACCCCCGGAGGGGCGAGGCACCGGGGAGCTGTTTTTT. Translation gives CASRPPEGRGTGELFF.

In regard to this clone: The sample carries other DNA sequences with the same CDR3. The chain uses TRBV28 and TRBJ1-1; no firm D call. The CDR3 is 12 residues long. Germline assignment: CDR1 MDHEN and CDR2 SYDVKM. Trimming stripped 5 bases from V and 4 bases from J, with 8 bases between. The CDR3 protein is CASSLPSTEAFF. The DNA for the CDR3 is TGTGCCAGCAGTCTCCCGAGCACTGAAGCTTTCTTT.

The CDR3 sequence: CASSVAPGGQGYSYEQYF. As DNA, the CDR3 is TGTGCCAGCAGCGTAGCCCCAGGAGGACAGGGATACTCCTACGAGCAGTACTTC. This chain links TRBV9 with TRBJ2-5; 8 nucleotides match TRBD1. The J call is in doubt because the DNA end fits TRBJ2-7 better. Germline V gene lookup returns CDR1 SGDLS and CDR2 YYNGEE. There are 18 residues in the CDR3.

The chain joins TRBV5-1 to TRBJ1-2; 8 nucleotides align to TRBD1. Germline V CDR1 and CDR2: SGHRS, YFSETQ. The CDR3 runs 15 residues. The ends lost 3 bases at V and 7 bases at J; junction bases unmatched: 11. This CDR3 is CASSSMTGDLRGYTF. The DNA of the CDR3 is TGCGCCAGCAGCTCAATGACAGGGGATCTACGTGGCTACACCTTC.

The V gene is TRBV4-2, the J gene TRBJ1-1; no clear D. V was cut by 2 bases and J by 3 bases, with 13 bases left in between. The CDR3 spans 15 residues. CDR1 LGHNA and CDR2 YNFKEQ come from the germline V gene. DNA of the CDR3: TGTGCCAGCAGCCAACGGGAGAACGGAGACACTGAAGCTTTCTTT. Translating it yields CASSQRENGDTEAFF.

The chain couples TRBV28 to TRBJ1-5, with 8 bases matching TRBD1. Trimming at V came to 4 bases and at J to 5 bases, leaving 7 bases not matched to a gene. CDR3 length: 15 residues. Germline V gives CDR1 MDHEN, CDR2 SYDVKM. The CDR3 loop reads CASSSGGEDYQPQHF. The CDR3 DNA reads TGTGCCAGCAGTTCAGGGGGCGAGGACTATCAGCCCCAGCATTTT.

The J gene is TRBJ2-7, the V gene TRBV7-6; TRBD2 is a possible D gene (5 bases). Germline assignment: CDR1 SGHVS and CDR2 FNYEAQ. V lost 5 bases and J 5 bases, leaving 13 bases between the germline ends. The CDR3 runs 13 residues. CDR3 nucleotide sequence: TGTGCCAGCAGCACCCCGGGAAGCGACGAGCAGTACTTC. It codes for CASSTPGSDEQYF. The full variable domain, its missing parts supplied by reference TRBV7-6 and TRBJ2-7, is GAGVSQSPRYKVTKRGQDVALRCDPISGHVSLYWYRQALGQGPEFLTYFNYEAQQDKSGLPNDRFSAERPEGSISTLTIQRTEQRDSAMYRCASSTPGSDEQYFGPGTRLTVT.

The gene calls are TRBV29-1 and TRBJ1-1; D possibly corresponds to TRBD1 (6 bases). This CDR3 is 14 amino acids long. Looked up from germline, CDR1 is SQVTM and CDR2 is ANQGSEA. V gave up 3 bases and J gave up 2 bases, with 13 bases separating them. The CDR3 region is CSVERPGQNTEAFF. For the CDR3, the DNA is TGCAGCGTTGAGCGGCCGGGACAAAACACTGAAGCTTTCTTT.

V gene TRBV5-1 combines with J gene TRBJ1-1, with 8 bases that match TRBD1. J gave up 2 bases and V 4 bases, and 4 bases lay outside the gene matches. From germline, CDR1 is SGHRS and CDR2 YFSETQ. CDR3 length: 14 residues. In DNA, the CDR3 is TGCGCCAGCAGCCCGGGGACAGGTAACACTGAAGCTTTCTTT. Amino acid sequence: CASSPGTGNTEAFF.

This sequence joins TRBV5-6 and TRBJ1-1, with 8 bases lining up with TRBD1. The CDR3 extends over 17 amino acids. Germline trimming cut 4 bases from V and 0 bases from J; bases unmatched to any gene: 11. Germline loops: CDR1 SGHDT, CDR2 YYEEEE. The CDR3 region has the DNA TGTGCCAGCAGCCCTCTCCAAGACAGGGGAATGAACACTGAAGCTTTCTTT. The encoded protein is CASSPLQDRGMNTEAFF.

V is TRBV5-1 and J is TRBJ2-7, with D perhaps TRBD2 (6 bases). The germline V and J ends were trimmed by 0 bases and 1 base, with 11 bases remaining between them. This CDR3 contains 15 residues. Germline lookup yields CDR1 SGHRS and CDR2 YFSETQ. The DNA for the CDR3 is TGCGCCAGCAGCTTGGGGGCGGGGCCATCCTACGAGCAGTACTTC. This gives the protein CASSLGAGPSYEQYF.

The gene calls are TRBV10-2 and TRBJ1-1; D unclear. This CDR3 is 14 amino acids long. The V end was cut by 7 bases, the J end by 0 bases, with 12 bases between. Germline loops: CDR1 WSHSY, CDR2 SAAADI. For the CDR3, the DNA is TGCGCCAGCATAGCGGATCGGCTGAACACTGAAGCTTTCTTT. Residues: CASIADRLNTEAFF.

The V gene is TRBV6-5, the J gene TRBJ2-1, with 10 positions matching TRBD2. Germline CDR1 MNHEY, CDR2 SVGAGI. V lost 6 bases to trimming and J lost 4 bases; unmatched junction nucleotides: 6. CDR3 length equals 15 residues. The CDR3 DNA reads as TGTGCCAGCAGCTATCTAGCGGGGGCTTACAATGAGCAGTTCTTC. Protein sequence: CASSYLAGAYNEQFF.